These T cell receptor beta chains were read from a single sample in a study of T cells in Graves' hyperthyroidism and ophthalmopathy. TCRdb used MiXCR to reprocess the multiplex PCR reads, holding one entry per CDR3 protein. The sample has around 350,000 distinct CDR3 sequences, less than 20% seen once. The sequenced sample was blood. The origin of the receptors is a woman between 18 and 29 years old with Graves' hyperthyroidism that later progressed to Graves' ophthalmopathy. CDR3s include the opening cysteine and the closing phenylalanine or tryptophan. A D gene is named only where the DNA matches it firmly. Clone size is not always given. Where it is, it says once, few, many or a class for expanded clones.

d_gene: -; v_gene: TRBV4-1; j_gene: TRBJ1-5; abundance: -; CDR3nt: TGCGCCAGCAGTCCAAGCCGGTCACAAAATCAGCCCCAGCATTTT; CDR3aa: CASSPSRSQNQPQHF
d_gene: TRBD1; v_gene: TRBV29-1; j_gene: TRBJ1-5; abundance: many; CDR3nt: TGCAGCGTGGGACAGACACCCTCGGAGCCCCAGCATTTT; CDR3aa: CSVGQTPSEPQHF
d_gene: -; v_gene: TRBV6-1; j_gene: TRBJ2-6; abundance: -; CDR3nt: TGTGCCAGCAGACTAGAGGTCTCTGGGGCCAACGTCCTGACTTTC; CDR3aa: CASRLEVSGANVLTF
d_gene: -; v_gene: TRBV28; j_gene: TRBJ1-4; abundance: -; CDR3nt: TGTGCCAGCAGTCCCTCGGGGGAAAAACTGTTTTTT; CDR3aa: CASSPSGEKLFF
d_gene: -; v_gene: TRBV2; j_gene: TRBJ2-6; abundance: -; CDR3nt: TGTGCCAGCAGTGGGTTACGACGGAGCTCTGGGGCCAACGTCCTGACTTTC; CDR3aa: CASSGLRRSSGANVLTF
d_gene: TRBD1; v_gene: TRBV6-1; j_gene: TRBJ2-7; abundance: many; CDR3nt: TGTGCCAGCAAGAGGGTACAGGGGGCTTTTTCCTACGAGCAGTACTTC; CDR3aa: CASKRVQGAFSYEQYF
d_gene: TRBD2; v_gene: TRBV7-6; j_gene: TRBJ2-1; abundance: many; CDR3nt: TGTGCCAGCAGCTCTCCGGGACTAGCGGGAGCCTCCTACAATGAGCAGTTCTTC; CDR3aa: CASSSPGLAGASYNEQFF
d_gene: -; v_gene: TRBV9; j_gene: TRBJ2-1; abundance: few; CDR3nt: TGTGCCAGCAGCGTAGATCCTGGGCTCGGGACAAAAGCGTACAATGAGCAGTTCTTC; CDR3aa: CASSVDPGLGTKAYNEQFF
d_gene: -; v_gene: TRBV5-5; j_gene: TRBJ1-1; abundance: few; CDR3nt: TGTGCCAGCAGCCAATCCTACGGCATGAACACTGAAGCTTTCTTT; CDR3aa: CASSQSYGMNTEAFF
d_gene: TRBD1; v_gene: TRBV27; j_gene: TRBJ2-7; abundance: -; CDR3nt: TGTGCCAGCAGCAGGAGGGACAGGGGGGAGCAGTACTTC; CDR3aa: CASSRRDRGEQYF
d_gene: -; v_gene: TRBV20-1; j_gene: TRBJ2-5; abundance: many; CDR3nt: TGCAGTGCTAGCCGAACTTTCAGGTACCAAGAGACCCAGTACTTC; CDR3aa: CSASRTFRYQETQYF
d_gene: -; v_gene: TRBV6-2/TRBV6-3; j_gene: TRBJ2-7; abundance: many; CDR3nt: TGTGCCAGCAGGACCCCAGGACAGAGCTCCTACGAGCAGTACTTC; CDR3aa: CASRTPGQSSYEQYF
d_gene: -; v_gene: TRBV29-1; j_gene: TRBJ2-7; abundance: -; CDR3nt: TGCAGCGTGGGTGGGGTAACCTACGAGCAGTACTTC; CDR3aa: CSVGGVTYEQYF
d_gene: -; v_gene: TRBV29-1; j_gene: TRBJ2-5; abundance: many; CDR3nt: TGCAGCGTTTATCCGAGGGGAGAGACCCAGTACTTC; CDR3aa: CSVYPRGETQYF
d_gene: -; v_gene: TRBV5-1; j_gene: TRBJ2-1; abundance: many; CDR3nt: TGCGCCAGCAGCTTCACTGCCGGGCCTAACAATGAGCAGTTCTTC; CDR3aa: CASSFTAGPNNEQFF
d_gene: TRBD2; v_gene: TRBV2; j_gene: TRBJ2-1; abundance: many; CDR3nt: TGTGCCAGCACCAGGACTAGCGGGAGGGCAGATGAGCAGTTCTTC; CDR3aa: CASTRTSGRADEQFF
d_gene: TRBD1; v_gene: TRBV7-2; j_gene: TRBJ2-7; abundance: many; CDR3nt: TGTGCCAGCACCCCGGGACAGGTGGGCTCCTACGAGCAGTACTTC; CDR3aa: CASTPGQVGSYEQYF
d_gene: -; v_gene: TRBV7-8; j_gene: TRBJ1-1; abundance: many; CDR3nt: TGTGCCAGCAGCTCAAAGGCACTGAACACTGAAGCTTTCTTT; CDR3aa: CASSSKALNTEAFF
d_gene: -; v_gene: TRBV4-1; j_gene: TRBJ1-2; abundance: many; CDR3nt: TGCGCCAGCAGCCGAACGGGAGGCTATGGCTACACCTTC; CDR3aa: CASSRTGGYGYTF
d_gene: TRBD2; v_gene: TRBV29-1; j_gene: TRBJ2-1; abundance: many; CDR3nt: TGCAGCGTCCTCCTAGCGGGAGCCGTCTTGGGTTACAATGAGCAGTTCTTC; CDR3aa: CSVLLAGAVLGYNEQFF
d_gene: TRBD1; v_gene: TRBV20-1; j_gene: TRBJ2-7; abundance: many; CDR3nt: TGCAGTGCTAGAGCGACAGGGGGGGCTACGTACGAGCAGTACTTC; CDR3aa: CSARATGGATYEQYF
d_gene: -; v_gene: TRBV20-1; j_gene: TRBJ1-1; abundance: many; CDR3nt: TGCAGTGCTAGAACAGGGAACACTGAAGCTTTCTTT; CDR3aa: CSARTGNTEAFF
d_gene: -; v_gene: TRBV5-6; j_gene: TRBJ1-1; abundance: many; CDR3nt: TGTGCCAGCAGCTTGGCCTACGGGGAAGGCACTGAAGCTTTCTTT; CDR3aa: CASSLAYGEGTEAFF
d_gene: -; v_gene: TRBV6-9; j_gene: TRBJ2-1; abundance: -; CDR3nt: TGTGCCAGCAGTTACAACTGGGACAATGAGCAGTTCTTC; CDR3aa: CASSYNWDNEQFF
d_gene: -; v_gene: TRBV9; j_gene: TRBJ2-1; abundance: -; CDR3nt: TGTGCCAGCAGCGTGGATGTTTCCTACAATGAGCAGTTCTTC; CDR3aa: CASSVDVSYNEQFF
d_gene: -; v_gene: TRBV28; j_gene: TRBJ2-2; abundance: many; CDR3nt: TGTGCCAGCAGTTCTCCGACCGGCAGGGGTGCCACCGGGGAGCTGTTTTTT; CDR3aa: CASSSPTGRGATGELFF
d_gene: -; v_gene: TRBV19; j_gene: TRBJ2-6; abundance: few; CDR3nt: TGTGCCAGTGGTAGCGGAGGCCCTTCCGGGGCCAACGTCCTGACTTTC; CDR3aa: CASGSGGPSGANVLTF
d_gene: TRBD2; v_gene: TRBV10-3; j_gene: TRBJ2-1; abundance: few; CDR3nt: TGTGCCATCAGTGAGTCGAATCTAGCGGGTAATGAGCAGTTCTTC; CDR3aa: CAISESNLAGNEQFF
d_gene: TRBD1; v_gene: TRBV11-2; j_gene: TRBJ1-1; abundance: many; CDR3nt: TGTGCCAGCAGCTTGACGACAGGGATGAACACTGAAGCTTTCTTT; CDR3aa: CASSLTTGMNTEAFF
d_gene: -; v_gene: TRBV11-2; j_gene: TRBJ2-1; abundance: many; CDR3nt: TGTGCCAGCAGCCGCCCCAGGGGACCGTACAATGAGCAGTTCTTC; CDR3aa: CASSRPRGPYNEQFF
d_gene: TRBD2; v_gene: TRBV5-1; j_gene: TRBJ2-5; abundance: -; CDR3nt: TGCGCCAGCAGCTGGAGGTCGCGGGAGATGGAGACCCAGTACTTC; CDR3aa: CASSWRSREMETQYF
d_gene: TRBD1; v_gene: TRBV28; j_gene: TRBJ1-2; abundance: few; CDR3nt: TGTGCCAGCAACCGGGACAGATTAAACTATGGCTACACCTTC; CDR3aa: CASNRDRLNYGYTF
d_gene: -; v_gene: TRBV14; j_gene: TRBJ1-1; abundance: few; CDR3nt: TGTGCCAGCAGCCCGGGTGGGGGGAGATCGGAAGCTTTCTTT; CDR3aa: CASSPGGGRSEAFF
d_gene: TRBD1; v_gene: TRBV6-2/TRBV6-3; j_gene: TRBJ1-2; abundance: -; CDR3nt: TGTGCCAGCAGTTACTCGGGACAGGGGAATGGCTACACCTTC; CDR3aa: CASSYSGQGNGYTF
d_gene: -; v_gene: TRBV9; j_gene: TRBJ2-5; abundance: -; CDR3nt: TGTGCCAGCAGCGTAGATTTGGTGACCCAGTACTTC; CDR3aa: CASSVDLVTQYF
d_gene: -; v_gene: TRBV27; j_gene: TRBJ2-1; abundance: few; CDR3nt: TGTGCCAGCAGTTTATCTGGGATGGTGCAGTTCTTC; CDR3aa: CASSLSGMVQFF
d_gene: TRBD2; v_gene: TRBV10-1; j_gene: TRBJ2-5; abundance: few; CDR3nt: TGCGCCAGCAGTGGAGCGGGAGGGCCTGGGGAGACCCAGTACTTC; CDR3aa: CASSGAGGPGETQYF
d_gene: -; v_gene: TRBV30; j_gene: TRBJ2-1; abundance: many; CDR3nt: TGTGCCTGGAGGTGGGGATTGGGGTCCTACAATGAGCAGTTCTTC; CDR3aa: CAWRWGLGSYNEQFF
d_gene: TRBD1; v_gene: TRBV20-1; j_gene: TRBJ2-7; abundance: few; CDR3nt: TGCAGTGCTAGAGGTACACAGGGGGGCTCCTACGAGCAGTACTTC; CDR3aa: CSARGTQGGSYEQYF
d_gene: TRBD2; v_gene: TRBV30; j_gene: TRBJ2-1; abundance: once; CDR3nt: TGTGCCTGGAGCCGGGGACTAGCGGGAGGTAATGAGCAGTTCTTC; CDR3aa: CAWSRGLAGGNEQFF
d_gene: -; v_gene: TRBV10-3; j_gene: TRBJ2-7; abundance: -; CDR3nt: TGTGCCATCAGTGAGCTTGGGGACGCCGGAGACGAGCAGTACTTC; CDR3aa: CAISELGDAGDEQYF
d_gene: -; v_gene: TRBV11-2; j_gene: TRBJ2-1; abundance: many; CDR3nt: TGTGCCAGCAGCCCCACCTTAAGAGGGTTGGGGGAGCAGTTCTTC; CDR3aa: CASSPTLRGLGEQFF
d_gene: -; v_gene: TRBV19; j_gene: TRBJ2-1; abundance: few; CDR3nt: TGTGCCAGTAGTGACATGAGCTCCTACAATGAGCAGTTCTTC; CDR3aa: CASSDMSSYNEQFF